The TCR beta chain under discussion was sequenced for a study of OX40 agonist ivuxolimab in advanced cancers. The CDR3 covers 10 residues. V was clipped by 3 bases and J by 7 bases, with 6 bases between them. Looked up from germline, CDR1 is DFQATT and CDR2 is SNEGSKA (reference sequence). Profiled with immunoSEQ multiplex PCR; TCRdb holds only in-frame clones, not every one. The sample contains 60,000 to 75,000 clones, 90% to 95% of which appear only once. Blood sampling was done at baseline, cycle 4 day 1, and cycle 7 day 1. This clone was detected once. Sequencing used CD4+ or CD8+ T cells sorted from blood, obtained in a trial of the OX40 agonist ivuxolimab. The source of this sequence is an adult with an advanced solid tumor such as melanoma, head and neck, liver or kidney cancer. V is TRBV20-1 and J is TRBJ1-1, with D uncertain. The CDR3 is CSAREGEAFF. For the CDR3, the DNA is TGCAGTGCTAGGGAGGGTGAAGCTTTCTTT.